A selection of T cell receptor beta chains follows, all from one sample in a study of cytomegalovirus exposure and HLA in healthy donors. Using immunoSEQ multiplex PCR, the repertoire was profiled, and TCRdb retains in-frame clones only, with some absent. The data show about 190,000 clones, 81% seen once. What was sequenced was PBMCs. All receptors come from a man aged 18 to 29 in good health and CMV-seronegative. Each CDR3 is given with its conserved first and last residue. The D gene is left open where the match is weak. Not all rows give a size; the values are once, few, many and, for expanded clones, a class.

TGTGCTAGCAGCTTACTGAGGGACACCGGGGAGCTGTTTTTT	CASSLLRDTGELFF	TRBV7-7	TRBJ2-2	NA	NA
TGTGCCAGCAGCGAATCTTTGGGACAGGGGACATACGAGCAGTACTTC	CASSESLGQGTYEQYF	TRBV6-1	TRBJ2-7	TRBD1	NA
TGTGCCAGCAGCATAGGCAATGTGGGCAGGGAGGATTCAGATACGCAGTATTTT	CASSIGNVGREDSDTQYF	TRBV21-1	TRBJ2-3	NA	NA
TGTGCCACCAGCAGCTTTCTGTATAGCAATCAGCCCCAGCATTTT	CATSSFLYSNQPQHF	TRBV15	TRBJ1-5	NA	once
TGTGCCAGCAGCGGGGGCGGGGGGGCGACGACCAAAAACATTCAGTACTTC	CASSGGGGATTKNIQYF	TRBV5-4	TRBJ2-4	TRBD2	NA
TGCGCCAGCAGCCAAGGAGGAAAAAAGCCAGCTTACGAGCAGTACTTC	CASSQGGKKPAYEQYF	TRBV4-3	TRBJ2-7	NA	NA
TGCGCCAGCAGCCAACAGGGCAGGTCTGGTAATTCACCCCTCCACTTT	CASSQQGRSGNSPLHF	TRBV5-1	TRBJ1-6	NA	NA
TGTGCCAGCATGAATTGGGGGGAGTCGGAGACCCAGTACTTC	CASMNWGESETQYF	TRBV7-6	TRBJ2-5	NA	NA
TGTGCCAAAGGAAGGGACAGGGGGGCGACCGGGGAGCTGTTTTTT	CAKGRDRGATGELFF	TRBV13	TRBJ2-2	TRBD1	NA
TGTGCCAGCAGCTTAGTTCAAAATGAGCAGTTCTTC	CASSLVQNEQFF	TRBV7-9	TRBJ2-1	NA	once
TGTGCCAGCAGCTCTGGGGGGGATACGCAGTATTTT	CASSSGGDTQYF	TRBV7-6	TRBJ2-3	NA	NA
TGTGCCAGCAGCAACGGACTAGCGGGGACCACAGATACGCAGTATTTT	CASSNGLAGTTDTQYF	TRBV11-3	TRBJ2-3	TRBD2	few
TGTGCCAGCAGTGGACAGGGGGCCCATAGAGCTTTCTTT	CASSGQGAHRAFF	TRBV6-5	TRBJ1-1	TRBD1	NA
TGTGCCAGCAGGAACACAGGGATTGAAGCTTTCTTT	CASRNTGIEAFF	TRBV6-1	TRBJ1-1	NA	NA
TGTGCCAGCAGTCCAACAGGGGATGAGCAGTTCTTC	CASSPTGDEQFF	TRBV11-3	TRBJ2-1	TRBD1	once
TGTGCCAGCAGCTTAGCACATTCCTACGAGCAGTACTTC	CASSLAHSYEQYF	TRBV7-3	TRBJ2-7	NA	NA
TGTGCCAGCTCAGCAGGACAAGAAGAATCACCCCTCCACTTT	CASSAGQEESPLHF	TRBV18	TRBJ1-6	NA	NA
TGTGCCAGCAGCTCCCCCAGCGGGGGGGCGGGGGAGACCCAGTACTTC	CASSSPSGGAGETQYF	TRBV7-9	TRBJ2-5	TRBD2	NA
TGTGCCAGCAGCTTGGCCTTGCGGGGGGTCCACGAGCAGTACTTC	CASSLALRGVHEQYF	TRBV5-6	TRBJ2-7	TRBD2	NA
TGCGCCAGCAGCCTCTTGGGGGCAGGGGGGAATTCACCCCTCCACTTT	CASSLLGAGGNSPLHF	TRBV5-1	TRBJ1-6	TRBD1	NA
TGCAGCGTTGTTAAGGGGCAAAGGGATACGCAGTATTTT	CSVVKGQRDTQYF	TRBV29-1	TRBJ2-3	NA	NA
TGTGCCTGGGAGGGGAGGAGCGGGAGGGCAGATACGCAGTATTTT	CAWEGRSGRADTQYF	TRBV30	TRBJ2-3	TRBD2	NA